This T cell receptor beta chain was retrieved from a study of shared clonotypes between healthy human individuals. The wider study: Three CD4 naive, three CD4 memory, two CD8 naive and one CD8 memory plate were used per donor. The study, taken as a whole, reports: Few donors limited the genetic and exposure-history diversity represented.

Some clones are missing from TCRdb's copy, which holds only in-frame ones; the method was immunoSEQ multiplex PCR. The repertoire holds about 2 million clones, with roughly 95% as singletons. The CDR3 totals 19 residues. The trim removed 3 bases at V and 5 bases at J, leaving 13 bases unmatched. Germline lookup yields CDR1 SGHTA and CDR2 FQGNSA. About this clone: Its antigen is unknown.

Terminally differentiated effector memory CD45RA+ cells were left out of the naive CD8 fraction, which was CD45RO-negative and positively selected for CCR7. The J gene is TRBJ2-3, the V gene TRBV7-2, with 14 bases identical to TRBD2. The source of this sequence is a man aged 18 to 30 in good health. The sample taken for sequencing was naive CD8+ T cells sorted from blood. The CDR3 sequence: CASSFGLAGGPSVLDTQYF. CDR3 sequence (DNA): TGTGCCAGCAGCTTCGGACTAGCGGGGGGCCCTTCAGTATTAGATACGCAGTATTTT.